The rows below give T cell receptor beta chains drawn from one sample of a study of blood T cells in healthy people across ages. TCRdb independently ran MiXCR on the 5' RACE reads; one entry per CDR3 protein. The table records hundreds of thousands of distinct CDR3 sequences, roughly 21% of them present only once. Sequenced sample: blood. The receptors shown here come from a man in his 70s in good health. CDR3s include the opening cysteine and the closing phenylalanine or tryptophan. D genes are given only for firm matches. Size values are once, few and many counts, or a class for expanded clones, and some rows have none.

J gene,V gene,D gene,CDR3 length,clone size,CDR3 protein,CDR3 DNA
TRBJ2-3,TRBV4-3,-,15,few,CASSQDLVGTDTQYF,TGCGCCAGCAGCCAAGATCTTGTCGGCACAGATACGCAGTATTTT
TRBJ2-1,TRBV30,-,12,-,CAWSPGYNEQFF,TGTGCCTGGAGTCCGGGGTACAATGAGCAGTTCTTC
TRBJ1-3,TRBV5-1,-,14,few,CASRPSLFANTIYF,TGCGCCAGCAGGCCGTCCCTCTTCGCAAACACCATATATTTT
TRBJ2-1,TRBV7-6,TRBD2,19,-,CASSLLGASGRSPYNEQFF,TGTGCCAGCAGCTTATTAGGGGCTAGCGGGAGAAGCCCCTACAATGAGCAGTTCTTC
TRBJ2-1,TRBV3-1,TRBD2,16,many,CASSRSLADTYNEQFF,TGTGCCAGCAGTCGATCCCTAGCGGACACCTACAATGAGCAGTTCTTC
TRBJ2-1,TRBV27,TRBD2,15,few,CASSHTSGRGDEQFF,TGTGCCAGCAGTCACACTAGCGGGAGGGGGGATGAGCAGTTCTTC
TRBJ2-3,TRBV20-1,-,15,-,CSARNSRLSTDTQYF,TGCAGTGCTAGGAACAGTCGACTAAGCACAGATACGCAGTATTTT
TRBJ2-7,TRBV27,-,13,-,CASSLRRPYEQYF,TGTGCCAGCAGTTTGAGGCGGCCCTACGAGCAGTACTTC
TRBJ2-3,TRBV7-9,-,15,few,CASSLGGYRTDTQYF,TGTGCCAGCAGCTTAGGCGGGTACCGCACAGATACGCAGTATTTT
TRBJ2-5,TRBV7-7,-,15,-,CASSSGANGQETQYF,TGTGCTAGCAGCTCGGGAGCAAATGGGCAAGAGACCCAGTACTTC
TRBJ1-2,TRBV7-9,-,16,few,CASSKESMASVDGYTF,TGTGCCAGCAGCAAAGAATCCATGGCGAGTGTGGATGGCTACACCTTC
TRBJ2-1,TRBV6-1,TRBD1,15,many,CASSEFRTGWNEQFF,TGTGCCAGCAGTGAATTTAGGACAGGGTGGAATGAGCAGTTCTTC
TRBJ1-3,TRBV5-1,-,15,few,CASSLASTSGNTIYF,TGCGCCAGCAGCTTGGCCAGTACTTCTGGAAACACCATATATTTT
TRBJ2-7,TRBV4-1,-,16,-,CASSQLSSVSSYEQYF,TGCGCCAGCAGCCAGCTGTCTAGCGTCAGCTCCTACGAGCAGTACTTC
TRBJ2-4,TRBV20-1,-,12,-,CSAKEGKNIQYF,TGCAGTGCTAAGGAAGGCAAAAACATTCAGTACTTC
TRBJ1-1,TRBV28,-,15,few,CASSLLWTQNTEAFF,TGTGCCAGCAGTTTATTATGGACACAGAACACTGAAGCTTTCTTT
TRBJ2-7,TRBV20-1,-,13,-,CSASGGVLYEQYF,TGCAGTGCTAGTGGCGGGGTCTTATACGAGCAGTACTTC
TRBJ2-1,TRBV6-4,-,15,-,CASSDTTQRGNEQFF,TGTGCCAGCAGTGACACTACTCAGAGGGGCAATGAGCAGTTCTTC
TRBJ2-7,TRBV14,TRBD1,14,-,CASSRSQGAYEQYF,TGTGCCAGCAGCCGAAGTCAGGGGGCCTACGAGCAGTACTTC
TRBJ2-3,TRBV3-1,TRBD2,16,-,CASSQYGAGGTDTQYF,TGTGCCAGCAGCCAATACGGAGCGGGAGGAACAGATACGCAGTATTTT
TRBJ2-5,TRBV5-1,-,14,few,CASSKGTLQETQYF,TGCGCCAGCAGTAAAGGGACACTCCAAGAGACCCAGTACTTC
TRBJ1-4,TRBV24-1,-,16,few,CATSEVKGTTNEKLFF,TGTGCCACCAGTGAGGTAAAGGGGACAACTAATGAAAAACTGTTTTTT
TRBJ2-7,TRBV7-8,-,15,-,CASSVTVRSSYEQYF,TGTGCCAGCAGCGTAACAGTAAGGAGCTCCTACGAGCAGTACTTC
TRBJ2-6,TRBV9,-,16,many,CASSVGASPGANVLTF,TGTGCCAGCAGCGTAGGGGCCTCCCCTGGGGCCAACGTCCTGACTTTC
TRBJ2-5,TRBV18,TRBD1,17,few,CASSRGQGASNQETQYF,TGTGCCAGCTCACGGGGACAGGGGGCTTCAAATCAAGAGACCCAGTACTTC
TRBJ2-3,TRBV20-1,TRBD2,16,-,CSARGLPAGLTDTQYF,TGCAGTGCTAGAGGGTTACCAGCGGGACTCACAGATACGCAGTATTTT
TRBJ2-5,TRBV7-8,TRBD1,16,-,CASSLADRGSQETQYF,TGTGCCAGCAGCTTAGCGGACAGGGGAAGCCAAGAGACCCAGTACTTC
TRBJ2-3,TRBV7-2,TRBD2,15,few,CASSGISGSTDTQYF,TGTGCCAGCAGCGGCATTAGCGGGAGCACAGATACGCAGTATTTT
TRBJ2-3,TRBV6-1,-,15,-,CASSEGVGATDTQYF,TGTGCCAGCAGCGAAGGGGTCGGCGCTACAGATACGCAGTATTTT
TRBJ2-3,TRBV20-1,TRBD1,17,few,CSARSLGDRGHADTQYF,TGCAGTGCTAGATCCCTCGGGGACAGGGGGCACGCAGATACGCAGTATTTT
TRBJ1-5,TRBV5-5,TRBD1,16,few,CASSARTGTGNQPQHF,TGTGCCAGCAGCGCGCGGACTGGGACAGGCAATCAGCCCCAGCATTTT
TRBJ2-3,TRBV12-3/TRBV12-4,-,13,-,CASSISSGDTQYF,TGTGCCAGCAGTATCTCCTCCGGGGATACGCAGTATTTT
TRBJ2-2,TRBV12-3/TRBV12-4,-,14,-,CASKQEVNTGELFF,TGTGCCAGCAAGCAGGAAGTCAACACCGGGGAGCTGTTTTTT
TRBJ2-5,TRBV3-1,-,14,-,CASSQDQGEETQYF,TGTGCCAGCAGCCAAGATCAGGGCGAAGAGACCCAGTACTTC
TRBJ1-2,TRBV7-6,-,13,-,CASSLGRAYGYTF,TGTGCCAGCAGCTTGGGCAGGGCTTATGGCTACACCTTC
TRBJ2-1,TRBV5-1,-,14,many,CASSLGASFDEQFF,TGCGCCAGCAGCTTGGGGGCTAGTTTCGATGAGCAGTTCTTC
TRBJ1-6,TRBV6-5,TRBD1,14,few,CASRQTGDNSPLHF,TGTGCCAGCAGACAGACAGGGGATAATTCACCCCTCCACTTT
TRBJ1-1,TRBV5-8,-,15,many,CASSPRGQQNTEAFF,TGTGCCAGCAGCCCTCGGGGGCAGCAGAACACTGAAGCTTTCTTT
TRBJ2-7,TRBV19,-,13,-,CASSVTSSYEQYF,TGTGCCAGTAGTGTAACTAGCTCCTACGAGCAGTACTTC
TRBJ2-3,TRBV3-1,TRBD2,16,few,CASSPGLAGVKDTQYF,TGTGCCAGCAGCCCGGGACTAGCGGGAGTCAAAGATACGCAGTATTTT
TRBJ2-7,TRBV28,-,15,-,CASSTYRDPPYEQYF,TGTGCCAGCAGCACCTACCGGGACCCACCCTACGAGCAGTACTTC
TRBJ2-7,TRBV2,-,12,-,CASKQPKNEQYF,TGTGCCAGCAAACAGCCTAAGAACGAGCAGTACTTC
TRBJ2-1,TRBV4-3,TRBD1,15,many,CASSQEGTVYNEQFF,TGCGCCAGCAGCCAAGAAGGGACAGTCTACAATGAGCAGTTCTTC
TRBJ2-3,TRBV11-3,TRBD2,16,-,CASSSGSSGSSDTQYF,TGTGCCAGCAGCTCAGGGTCTAGCGGGAGTTCTGATACGCAGTATTTT
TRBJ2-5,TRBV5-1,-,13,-,CASSLSGDETQYF,TGCGCCAGCAGCTTGTCGGGGGACGAGACCCAGTACTTC
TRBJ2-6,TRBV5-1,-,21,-,CASSLSFWVTPRISGANVLTF,TGCGCCAGCAGCTTGTCTTTTTGGGTGACACCGAGAATCTCTGGGGCCAACGTCCTGACTTTC
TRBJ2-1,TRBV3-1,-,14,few,CASSPEGLGDEQFF,TGTGCCAGCAGCCCAGAGGGGTTGGGGGATGAGCAGTTCTTC
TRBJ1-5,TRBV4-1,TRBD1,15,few,CASSQEEGAGQPQHF,TGCGCCAGCAGCCAAGAAGAGGGGGCGGGTCAGCCCCAGCATTTT
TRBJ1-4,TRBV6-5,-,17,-,CASSYTTGLATNEKLFF,TGTGCCAGCAGTTACACGACAGGTTTGGCAACTAATGAAAAACTGTTTTTT
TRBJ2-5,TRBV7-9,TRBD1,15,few,CASSSGQGLGETQYF,TGTGCCAGCAGCTCGGGACAGGGGCTAGGCGAGACCCAGTACTTC
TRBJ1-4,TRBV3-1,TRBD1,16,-,CASSLSTGGGNEKLFF,TGTGCCAGCAGCCTATCGACAGGGGGCGGGAATGAAAAACTGTTTTTT
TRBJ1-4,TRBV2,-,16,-,CASSRQQGGWNEKLFF,TGTGCCAGCAGTCGCCAACAGGGCGGGTGGAACGAAAAACTGTTTTTT
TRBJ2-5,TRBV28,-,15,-,CASSPPQGTGETQYF,TGTGCCAGCAGTCCCCCCCAGGGTACTGGAGAGACCCAGTACTTC
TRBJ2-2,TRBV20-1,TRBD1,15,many,CSAYQGAGNTGELFF,TGCAGTGCTTACCAGGGGGCCGGGAACACCGGGGAGCTGTTTTTT
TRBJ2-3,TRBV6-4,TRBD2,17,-,CASSVSSGRAGEDTQYF,TGTGCCAGCAGTGTGTCTAGCGGGAGGGCAGGTGAAGATACGCAGTATTTT
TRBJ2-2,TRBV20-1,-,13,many,CSATDSNTGELFF,TGCAGTGCTACGGACTCAAACACCGGGGAGCTGTTTTTT